Shown below are 9 T cell receptor beta chains from a single sample sequenced in a study of T cell responses to AZD1222 COVID-19 vaccine. Sequenced by immunoSEQ multiplex PCR; TCRdb stores in-frame clones only, minus some. The sample includes approximately 170,000 clones, around 87% seen only once; the top ten take 6.9%. Sequenced material: peripheral blood, taken on day 0 of AZD1222 vaccination. The receptors come from an adult in good health.

For the CDR3, the DNA is TGTGCCAGCAGCTTCCAGGGTACCTACGAGCAGTACTTC. It codes for CASSFQGTYEQYF. The V call is TRBV5-4, the J call TRBJ2-7; D is perhaps TRBD1 (5 bases). This CDR3 has 13 amino acids. V was shortened by 2 bases and J by 2 bases, with 8 bases between the two germline ends. The germline CDR1 and CDR2 sequences are SGHNT and YYREEE (reference sequence).

The table lists this clone with a count of one. This chain uses TRBV9 with TRBJ1-1; maybe TRBD1 (6 bases). With 5 bases removed from V and 2 bases from J, the gap between germline ends came to 10 bases. The CDR3 is 13 amino acids. Germline assignment: CDR1 SGDLS and CDR2 YYNGEE. DNA for the CDR3: TGTGCCAGCAGTCGGACAGTCAACACTGAAGCTTTCTTT. Protein product: CASSRTVNTEAFF.

V is TRBV2 and J is TRBJ2-3; D is ambiguous. This CDR3 is built from 12 residues. Trimming took 3 bases from V and 6 from J, leaving 7 bases between them. The germline V gene encodes CDR1 SNHLY and CDR2 FYNNEI. Here the CDR3 DNA reads TGTGCCAGCAGTGATCTTAGTGATACGCAGTATTTT. Its translation: CASSDLSDTQYF.

V gene TRBV4-1 combines with J gene TRBJ1-1; tentative D call: TRBD1 (5 bases). The germline CDR1 and CDR2 sequences are MGHRA and YSYEKL. The CDR3 is 13 residues long. Between the trimmed V and J ends, which lost 0 bases and 11 bases, there was a span of 13 bases. CDR3 sequence reads: CASSQDSGFEAFF. CDR3 nucleotides: TGCGCCAGCAGCCAAGACTCAGGGTTTGAGGCTTTCTTT.

This clone was seen a single time. The chain carries TRBV4-2 and TRBJ2-5, with 9 bases matching TRBD2. Germline loops: CDR1 LGHNA, CDR2 YNFKEQ. The CDR3 length is 17 residues. Trimming cost V 3 bases and J 7 bases; bases outside gene matches: 15. The CDR3 DNA is TGTGCCAGCAGCCAGGGTGTAGCGGGGGCCGAAGCTGGGACCCAGTACTTC. Its protein is CASSQGVAGAEAGTQYF.

This clone has a single count. The V and J genes are TRBV19 and TRBJ1-2, with unresolved D. This CDR3 is 14 amino acids long. Germline loops: CDR1 LNHDA, CDR2 SQIVND (reference sequence). The ends were cut back, 3 bases at V and 4 bases at J, with 12 bases in the middle. The CDR3 loop is CASSIDNGLYGYTF. The CDR3 nucleotides are TGTGCCAGTAGTATTGACAACGGACTCTATGGCTACACCTTC.

The gene calls are TRBV4-2 and TRBJ1-2; D unclear. Germline-derived CDR1 and CDR2 are LGHNA and YNFKEQ. V lost 0 bases, J lost 7 bases, and 12 bases lay in between. The CDR3 has 14 residues. The DNA of the CDR3 is TGTGCCAGCAGCCAAGAGGAGGGAACGGCTGGCTACACCTTC. Protein sequence: CASSQEEGTAGYTF.

V is TRBV7-9 and J is TRBJ1-4, with a possible D match to TRBD1 (5 bases). The CDR3 runs to 14 residues. Germline V gene data show CDR1 as SEHNR and CDR2 as FQNEAQ (reference sequence). V was clipped by 5 bases and J by 7 bases, with 14 bases between them. The CDR3 region has the DNA TGTGCCAGCAGCGGGGAGGGGTCGCGTGAAAAACTGTTTTTT. The encoded protein is CASSGEGSREKLFF.

In its sample, this clone was seen once. The chain has TRBV12-3 or TRBV12-4 and TRBJ2-5; D is unclear. With 1 base removed from V and 2 bases from J, the gap between germline ends came to 5 bases. The CDR3 loop spans 13 amino acids. The CDR3 nucleotides read TGTGCCAGCAGTTTAGGCAGGCAAGAGACCCAGTACTTC. Residues: CASSLGRQETQYF.